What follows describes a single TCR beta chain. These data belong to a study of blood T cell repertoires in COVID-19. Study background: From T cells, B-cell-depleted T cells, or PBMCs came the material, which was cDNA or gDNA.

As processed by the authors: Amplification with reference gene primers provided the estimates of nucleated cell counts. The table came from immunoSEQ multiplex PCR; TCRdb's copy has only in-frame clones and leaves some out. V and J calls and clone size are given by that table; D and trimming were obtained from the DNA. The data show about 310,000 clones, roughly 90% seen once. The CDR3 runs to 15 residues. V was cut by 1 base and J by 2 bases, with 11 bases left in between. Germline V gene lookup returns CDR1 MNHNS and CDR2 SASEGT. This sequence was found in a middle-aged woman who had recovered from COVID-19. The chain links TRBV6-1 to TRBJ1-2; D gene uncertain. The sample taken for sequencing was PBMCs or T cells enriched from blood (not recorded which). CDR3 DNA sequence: TGTGCCAGCAGTGAAGATACGCGGCCGAACTATGGCTACACCTTC. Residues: CASSEDTRPNYGYTF.